Included here is one T cell receptor (beta chain) sequence, with context. No antigen is known for it. Base qualities are not provided; no much larger clone lies one nucleotide away. The data derive from a study of CD8+ T cells in alopecia areata (dated by TCRdb to between 2018 and 2020). Regarding the complete study: The treated patients, all with moderate-to-severe alopecia areata, were enrolled in an open-label pilot trial of oral tofacitinib given at 5 to 10 mg twice daily. Patients stayed on tofacitinib for 6 to 18 months and then had 6 months of follow-up off drug so that delayed response and recurrence could be assessed. In treated patients, disease severity was measured using the SALT score, which gives the percentage of scalp surface area affected. In both human patients and the C3H/HeJ mouse model, the study applied high-throughput TCRbeta sequencing to look at T cell clonal expansion in alopecia areata. In humans, TCRbeta sequencing was performed on scalp tissue and on sorted CD4+ and CD8+ peripheral blood T cells from healthy controls and from patients with patchy or totalis/universalis alopecia areata. Biopsies were taken from tofacitinib-treated patients at baseline and again at 4 and 24 weeks into treatment, and several of those patients also had a later scalp biopsy. Clonality in the scalp was compared among normal scalp (n=4), patchy alopecia areata scalp (n=8), and alopecia totalis/universalis scalp (n=8). The RNA source kit depended on sample type: the PAXgene miRNA kit for fixed scalp, the miRNeasy kit for PBMCs, and the RNeasy kit for mouse skin. TCRbeta CDR3 regions were amplified by immunoSEQ multiplex PCR with 35 Vbeta forward and 13 Jbeta reverse primers. General findings and caveats noted by the study authors: Compared with normal scalp, lesional scalp, particularly in alopecia totalis/universalis, had higher clonality and more expanded CD8+ clones, which suggests antigenic drive. Resident alphabeta T cells in normal human skin are also sequenced, complicating scalp TCR repertoire analysis, unlike mouse skin dominated by gammadelta T cells. Tofacitinib significantly lowered scalp clonality and the number of expanded CD8+ clones among the top 100 scalp clones. During tofacitinib treatment, many expanded lesional clones stuck around in both scalp and blood, and this persistence may partly explain why relapse happens after treatment is stopped. Shared TCR sequences between patients were less evident than in mice, which may be partly attributable to HLA diversity in the patient population. The treated cohort was small, with a single nonresponder, so links between baseline CD8+ expansion and response need larger studies.

This specimen's time point label, interpreted: 20 to 30 weeks on oral tofacitinib. The treatment or condition label of this sample denotes: oral pan-JAK inhibitor, 5-10 mg twice daily. Lesional scalp punch biopsies and peripheral blood were obtained from alopecia areata patients. After PBMCs were isolated by density centrifugation and stained for CD3, CD4 and CD8, a FACSAria was used to sort CD4+ and CD8+ T cells. The method behind the library was the immunoSEQ multiplex PCR assay. RNA was extracted from all samples and reverse transcribed into cDNA, which served as template for TCR sequencing. First-strand cDNA was synthesized with SuperScript III using a 2:1 mix of oligo-dT and random hexamers. A synthetic immune receptor repertoire was used to assess amplification bias, and residual bias was removed computationally. Turning to the authors' computational methods: Raw reads were preprocessed to remove errors, and CDR3 was defined according to IMGT conventions as the region from the conserved cysteine to phenylalanine. Clonality was computed by normalizing Shannon entropy by log2 of the number of productive unique TCRs and subtracting the result from 1. CD4 or CD8 identity of scalp clones was inferred by cross-referencing scalp TCRbeta sequences with sorted blood CD4 and CD8 repertoires. TCRdb retrieved this table from immuneACCESS and kept in-frame rearrangements only. Not all clones are present; in checked studies, unresolved V genes account for under half, and no reason is known for the remainder. Clonal size and the V and J genes are those of that table, whereas D and trimming came from the DNA. This sample gives roughly 110,000 clones in total; 45% to 65% of them show up just once. About 3.4% of the sample is in the top ten clones.

Trimming removed 4 bases from V and 2 bases from J, leaving 8 bases between the germline ends. As encoded in the germline V gene, CDR1 is SGHRS while CDR2 is YFSETQ. Counted from cysteine to phenylalanine, this CDR3 has 13 amino acids. Of the read, only the CDR3 DNA is kept; its 39 bases are in frame from base 1. The TCR originated in a human donor with alopecia areata. The sample here was CD4+ T cells sorted from blood, taken at week 24, from a patient treated with tofacitinib. The chain is encoded by TRBV5-1 joined to TRBJ2-3, with the D gene not clear enough to name. The DNA sequence is TGCGCCAGCAGCGGTGGGAACACAGATACGCAGTATTTT. It codes for CASSGGNTDTQYF.